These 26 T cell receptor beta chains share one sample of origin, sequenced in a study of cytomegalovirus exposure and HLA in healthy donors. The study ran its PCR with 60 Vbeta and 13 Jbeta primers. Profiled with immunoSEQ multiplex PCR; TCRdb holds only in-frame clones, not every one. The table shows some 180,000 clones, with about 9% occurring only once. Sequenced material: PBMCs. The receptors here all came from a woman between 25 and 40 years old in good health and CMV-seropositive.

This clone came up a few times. CDR3 sequence: CASSYGAGEKANVLTF. The CDR3 bases are TGTGCCAGCAGTTACGGGGCGGGGGAAAAAGCCAACGTCCTGACTTTC. The rearrangement joins TRBV6-5 to TRBJ2-6; 7 positions match TRBD2. The CDR3 is 16 amino acids. Germline V gene sequence: CDR1 MNHEY, CDR2 SVGAGI. Trimming at V came to 2 bases and at J to 7 bases, leaving 8 bases not matched to a gene.

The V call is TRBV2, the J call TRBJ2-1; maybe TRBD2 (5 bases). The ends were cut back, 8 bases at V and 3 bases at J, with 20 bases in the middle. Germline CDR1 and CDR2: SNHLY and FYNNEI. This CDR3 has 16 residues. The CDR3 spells CASAEAVPGIYNEQFF. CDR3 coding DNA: TGTGCCAGCGCCGAAGCCGTCCCCGGGATCTACAATGAGCAGTTCTTC.

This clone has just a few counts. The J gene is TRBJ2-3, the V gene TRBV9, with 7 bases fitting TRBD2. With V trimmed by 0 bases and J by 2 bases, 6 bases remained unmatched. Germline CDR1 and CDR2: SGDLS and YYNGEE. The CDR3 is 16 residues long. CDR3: CASSVAGEGLTDTQYF. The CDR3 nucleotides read TGTGCCAGCAGCGTAGCTGGGGAGGGCCTCACAGATACGCAGTATTTT.

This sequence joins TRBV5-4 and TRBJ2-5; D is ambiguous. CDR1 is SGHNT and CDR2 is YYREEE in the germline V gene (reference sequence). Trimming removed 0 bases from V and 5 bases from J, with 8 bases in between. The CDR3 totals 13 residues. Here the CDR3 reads CASSLGLAETQYF. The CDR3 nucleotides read TGTGCCAGCAGCTTGGGCCTGGCTGAGACCCAGTACTTC. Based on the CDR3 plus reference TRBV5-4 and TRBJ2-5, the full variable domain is ETGVTQSPTHLIKTRGQQVTLRCSSQSGHNTVSWYQQALGQGPQFIFQYYREEENGRGNFPPRFSGLQFPNYSSELNVNALELDDSALYLCASSLGLAETQYFGPGTRLLVL.

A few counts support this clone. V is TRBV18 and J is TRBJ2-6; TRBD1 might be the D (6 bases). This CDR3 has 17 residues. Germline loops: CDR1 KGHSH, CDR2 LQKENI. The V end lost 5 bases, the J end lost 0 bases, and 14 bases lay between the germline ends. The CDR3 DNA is TGTGCCAGCTCAGACAAGACAGGTCGCTCTGGGGCCAACGTCCTGACTTTC. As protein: CASSDKTGRSGANVLTF.

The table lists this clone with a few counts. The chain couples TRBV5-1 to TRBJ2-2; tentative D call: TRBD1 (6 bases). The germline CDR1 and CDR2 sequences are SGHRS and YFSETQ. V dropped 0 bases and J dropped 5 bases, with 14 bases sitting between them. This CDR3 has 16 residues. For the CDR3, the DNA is TGCGCCAGCAGCTTGGACAGGGTGGAATTAACCGGGGAGCTGTTTTTT. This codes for CASSLDRVELTGELFF. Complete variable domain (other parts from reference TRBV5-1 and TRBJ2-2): KAGVTQTPRYLIKTRGQQVTLSCSPISGHRSVSWYQQTPGQGLQFLFEYFSETQRNKGNFPGRFSGRQFSNSRSEMNVSTLELGDSALYLCASSLDRVELTGELFFGEGSRLTVL.

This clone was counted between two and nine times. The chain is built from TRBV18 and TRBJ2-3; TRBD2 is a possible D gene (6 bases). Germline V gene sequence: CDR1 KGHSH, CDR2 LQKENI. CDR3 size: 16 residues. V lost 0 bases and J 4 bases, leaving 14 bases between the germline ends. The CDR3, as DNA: TGTGCCAGCTCACCACCGGGACTGGCGAAACCAGATACGCAGTATTTT. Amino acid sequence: CASSPPGLAKPDTQYF.

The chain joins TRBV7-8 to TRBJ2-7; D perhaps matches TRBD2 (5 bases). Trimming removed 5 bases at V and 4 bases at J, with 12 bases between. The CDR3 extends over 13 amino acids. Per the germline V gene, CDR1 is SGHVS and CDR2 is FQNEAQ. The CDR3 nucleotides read TGTGCCAGCAGCACCTTCAGCGGTTACGAGCAGTACTTC. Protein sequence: CASSTFSGYEQYF. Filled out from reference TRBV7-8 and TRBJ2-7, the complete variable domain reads GAGVSQSPRYKVAKRGQDVALRCDPISGHVSLFWYQQALGQGPEFLTYFQNEAQLDKSGLPSDRFFAERPEGSVSTLKIQRTQQEDSAVYLCASSTFSGYEQYFGPGTRLTVT.

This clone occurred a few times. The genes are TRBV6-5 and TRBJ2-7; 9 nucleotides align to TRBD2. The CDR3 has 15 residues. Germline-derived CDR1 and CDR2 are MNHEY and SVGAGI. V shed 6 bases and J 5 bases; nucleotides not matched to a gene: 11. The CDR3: CASRVFSGSYNEQYF. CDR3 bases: TGTGCCAGCAGGGTTTTTAGCGGGAGTTATAACGAGCAGTACTTC.

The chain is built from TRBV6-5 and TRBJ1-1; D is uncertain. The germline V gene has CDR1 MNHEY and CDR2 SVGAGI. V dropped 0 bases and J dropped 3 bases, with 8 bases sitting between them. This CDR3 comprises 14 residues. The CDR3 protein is CASSYSIRDTEAFF. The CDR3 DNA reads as TGTGCCAGCAGTTACTCTATTCGGGACACTGAAGCTTTCTTT.

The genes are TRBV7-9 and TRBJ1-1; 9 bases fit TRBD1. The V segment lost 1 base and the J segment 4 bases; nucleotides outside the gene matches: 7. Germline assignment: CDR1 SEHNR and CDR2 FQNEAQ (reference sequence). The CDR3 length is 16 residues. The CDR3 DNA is TGTGCCAGCAGCTTAGTTCGGGACAGGGTAGGCACTGAAGCTTTCTTT. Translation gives CASSLVRDRVGTEAFF.

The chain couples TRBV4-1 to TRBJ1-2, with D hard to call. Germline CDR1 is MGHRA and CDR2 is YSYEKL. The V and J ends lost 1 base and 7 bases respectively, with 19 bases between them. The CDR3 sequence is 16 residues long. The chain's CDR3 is CASSQVSRGGRSGYTF. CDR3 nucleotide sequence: TGCGCCAGCAGCCAAGTTAGCCGCGGAGGGAGGAGTGGCTACACCTTC.

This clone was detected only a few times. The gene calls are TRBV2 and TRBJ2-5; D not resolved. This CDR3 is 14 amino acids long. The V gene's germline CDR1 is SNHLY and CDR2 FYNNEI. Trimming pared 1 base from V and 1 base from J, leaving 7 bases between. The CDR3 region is CASSEGWAQETQYF. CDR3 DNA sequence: TGTGCCAGCAGTGAAGGGTGGGCCCAAGAGACCCAGTACTTC.

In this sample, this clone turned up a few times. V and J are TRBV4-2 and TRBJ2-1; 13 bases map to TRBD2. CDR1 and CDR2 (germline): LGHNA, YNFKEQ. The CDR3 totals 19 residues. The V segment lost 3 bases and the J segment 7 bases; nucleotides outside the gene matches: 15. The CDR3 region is CASSHRSTLLAGGQNEQFF. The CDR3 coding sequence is TGTGCCAGCAGCCACCGAAGTACCTTACTAGCGGGAGGGCAAAATGAGCAGTTCTTC.

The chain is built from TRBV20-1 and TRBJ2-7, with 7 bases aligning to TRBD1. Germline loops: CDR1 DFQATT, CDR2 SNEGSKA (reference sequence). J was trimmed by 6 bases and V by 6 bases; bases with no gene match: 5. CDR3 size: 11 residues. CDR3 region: CSAPTGREQYF. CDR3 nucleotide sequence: TGCAGTGCCCCGACAGGGCGCGAGCAGTACTTC.

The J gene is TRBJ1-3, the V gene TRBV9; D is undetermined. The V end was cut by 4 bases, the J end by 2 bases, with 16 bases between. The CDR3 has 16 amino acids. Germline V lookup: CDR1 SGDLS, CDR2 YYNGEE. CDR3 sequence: CASSNRGQEAGNTIYF. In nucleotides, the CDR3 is TGTGCCAGCAGCAATAGAGGGCAGGAGGCTGGAAACACCATATATTTT.

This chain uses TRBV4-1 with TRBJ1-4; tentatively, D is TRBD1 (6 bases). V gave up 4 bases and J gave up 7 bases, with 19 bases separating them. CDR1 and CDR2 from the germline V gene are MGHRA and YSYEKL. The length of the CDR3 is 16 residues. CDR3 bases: TGCGCCAGCAGCCTCTCCACGGGGGGCGCAACTGAAAAACTGTTTTTT. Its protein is CASSLSTGGATEKLFF.

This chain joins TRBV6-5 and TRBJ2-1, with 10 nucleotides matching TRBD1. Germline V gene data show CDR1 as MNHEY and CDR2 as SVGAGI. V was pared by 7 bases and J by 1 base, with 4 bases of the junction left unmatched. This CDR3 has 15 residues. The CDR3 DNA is TGTGCCAGCAAACCGGGACAGGGGTCCTACAATGAGCAGTTCTTC. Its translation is CASKPGQGSYNEQFF.

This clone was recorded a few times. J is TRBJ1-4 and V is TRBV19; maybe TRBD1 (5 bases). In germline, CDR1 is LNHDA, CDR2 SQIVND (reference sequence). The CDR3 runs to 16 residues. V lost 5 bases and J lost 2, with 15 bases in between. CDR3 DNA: TGTGCCAGTAGTTTCGCTGGGGCAGCGACTAATGAAAAACTGTTTTTT. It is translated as CASSFAGAATNEKLFF.

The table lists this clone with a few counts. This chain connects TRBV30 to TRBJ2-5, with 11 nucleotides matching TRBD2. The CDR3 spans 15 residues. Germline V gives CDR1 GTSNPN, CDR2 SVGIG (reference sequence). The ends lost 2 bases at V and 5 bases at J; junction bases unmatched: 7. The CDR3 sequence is CAWSSGLAGGETQYF. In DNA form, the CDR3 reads TGTGCCTGGAGTAGTGGGCTAGCGGGAGGCGAGACCCAGTACTTC.

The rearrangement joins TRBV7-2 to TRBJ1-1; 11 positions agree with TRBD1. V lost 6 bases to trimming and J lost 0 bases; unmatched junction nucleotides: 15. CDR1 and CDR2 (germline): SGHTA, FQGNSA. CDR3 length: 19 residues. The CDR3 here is CASSLLGQGARVMNTEAFF. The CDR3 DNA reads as TGTGCCAGCAGTTTACTTGGACAGGGGGCGAGGGTTATGAACACTGAAGCTTTCTTT.

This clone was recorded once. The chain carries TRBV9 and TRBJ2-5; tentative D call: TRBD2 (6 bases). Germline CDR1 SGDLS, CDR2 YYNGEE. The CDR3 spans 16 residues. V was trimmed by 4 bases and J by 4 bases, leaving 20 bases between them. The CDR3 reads CASSPVGSGGRETQYF. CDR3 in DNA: TGTGCCAGCAGCCCAGTCGGGTCAGGAGGGAGAGAGACCCAGTACTTC.

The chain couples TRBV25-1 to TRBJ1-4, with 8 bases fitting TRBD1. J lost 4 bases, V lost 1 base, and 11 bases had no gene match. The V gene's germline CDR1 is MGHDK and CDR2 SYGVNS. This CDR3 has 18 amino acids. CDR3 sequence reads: CASSEFGIIGQGNEKLFF. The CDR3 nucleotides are TGTGCCAGCAGTGAATTCGGAATTATAGGACAGGGTAATGAAAAACTGTTTTTT. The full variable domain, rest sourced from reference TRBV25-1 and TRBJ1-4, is EADIYQTPRYLVIGTGKKITLECSQTMGHDKMYWYQQDPGMELHLIHYSYGVNSTEKGDLSSESTVSRIRTEHFPLTLESARPSHTSQYLCASSEFGIIGQGNEKLFFGSGTQLSVL.

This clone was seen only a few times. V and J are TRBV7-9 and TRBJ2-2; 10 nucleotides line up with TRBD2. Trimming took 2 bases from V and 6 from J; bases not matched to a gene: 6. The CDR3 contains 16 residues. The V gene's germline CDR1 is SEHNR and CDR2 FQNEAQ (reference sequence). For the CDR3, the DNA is TGTGCCAGCAGCTTATTGACTAGCGGGTCTGCCGGGGAGCTGTTTTTT. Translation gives CASSLLTSGSAGELFF.

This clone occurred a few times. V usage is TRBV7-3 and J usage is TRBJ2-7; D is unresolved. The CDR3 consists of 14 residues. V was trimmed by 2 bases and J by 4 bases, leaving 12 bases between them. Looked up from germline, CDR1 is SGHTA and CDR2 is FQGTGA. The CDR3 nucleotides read TGTGCCAGCAGCTTATCCCCCGGGTCATACGAGCAGTACTTC. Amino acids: CASSLSPGSYEQYF.

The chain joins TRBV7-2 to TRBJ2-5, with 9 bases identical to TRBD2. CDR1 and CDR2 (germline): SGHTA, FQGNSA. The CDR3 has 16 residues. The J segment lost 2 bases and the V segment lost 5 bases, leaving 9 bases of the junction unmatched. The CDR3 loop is CASSRGRAGGQETQYF. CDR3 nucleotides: TGTGCCAGCAGCCGCGGGAGGGCCGGGGGGCAAGAGACCCAGTACTTC.